Sequencing of this T cell receptor (beta chain) was carried out in a study of molecular identifiers for immune sequencing clone quantification. TCRdb analysed the PCR reads with MiXCR anew, one entry per CDR3 protein. The data hold about 630,000 distinct CDR3 sequences, with approximately 24% observed a single time. A word on this clonotype: Possible read error: a much larger clone is one base away.

The ends were cut back, 3 bases at V and 6 bases at J, with 16 bases in the middle. Germline values: CDR1 SGHRS, CDR2 YFSETQ. The CDR3 loop spans 14 amino acids. This sequence originates from a human donor in good health. Some libraries in this study had Jurkat cell RNA spiked in. Sequenced sample: naive CD8+ T cells from blood, with Jurkat cell RNA spiked in. Subset of the sample: FACS-sorted CD8+CD4-CCR7+CD45RA+ naive T cells. This chain joins TRBV5-1 and TRBJ2-7, with a weak D call TRBD2 (5 bases). As DNA, the CDR3 is TGCGCCAGCAGCTCGGTTGGAACGGGGTCCGAGCAGTACTTC. As protein: CASSSVGTGSEQYF.